Below are 20 T cell receptor beta chains sequenced from a single sample in a study of T cell clonotyping in hematopoietic cell transplantation. Clones were sequenced by immunoSEQ multiplex PCR, and TCRdb holds only the in-frame ones, with some missing. The sample yields 5,500 to 7,000 clones, less than 90% seen once. The specimen comprised peripheral blood mononuclear cells, sampled 180 days after allogeneic stem cell transplant. Source of these receptors: a female patient in her forties or fifties who had an allogeneic stem cell transplant from an unrelated donor, so the T cells may come from the graft donor. Some clones in this sample may be carry-over from other donors' samples.

A single count supports this clone. CDR3 residues: CASSLGRGTDTQYF. The CDR3 bases are TGTGCCAGCAGCTTAGGCAGGGGCACAGATACGCAGTATTTT. This rearrangement joins TRBV7-3 to TRBJ2-3; tentatively, D is TRBD1 (5 bases). Germline V lookup: CDR1 SGHTA, CDR2 FQGTGA. The CDR3 contains 14 residues. V was clipped by 2 bases and J by 1 base, with 7 bases between them. The complete variable domain, with remaining parts taken from reference TRBV7-3 and TRBJ2-3, reads GAGVSQTPSNKVTEKGKYVELRCDPISGHTALYWYRQSLGQGPEFLIYFQGTGAADDSGLPNDRFFAVRPEGSVSTLKIQRTERGDSAVYLCASSLGRGTDTQYFGPGTRLTVL.

This clone has a single count. The chain employs TRBV5-6 and TRBJ1-2; TRBD1 might be the D (5 bases). This CDR3 comprises 15 residues. Trimming cost V 1 base and J 2 bases, with 12 bases left between them. Germline V gives CDR1 SGHDT, CDR2 YYEEEE. CDR3 nucleotides: TGTGCCAGCAGCTTGCCAGCGCGGGGGAACTATGGCTACACCTTC. Protein product: CASSLPARGNYGYTF.

V and J are TRBV5-4 and TRBJ2-7; D remains unclear. V was clipped by 3 bases and J by 2 bases, with 9 bases between them. Germline V lookup: CDR1 SGHNT, CDR2 YYREEE (reference sequence). This CDR3 has 13 residues. The CDR3 nucleotides read TGTGCCAGCAGCTGGGATCAAACCTACGAGCAGTACTTC. Its protein product is CASSWDQTYEQYF. Based on the CDR3 plus reference TRBV5-4 and TRBJ2-7, the full variable domain is ETGVTQSPTHLIKTRGQQVTLRCSSQSGHNTVSWYQQALGQGPQFIFQYYREEENGRGNFPPRFSGLQFPNYSSELNVNALELDDSALYLCASSWDQTYEQYFGPGTRLTVT.

CDR3 sequence: CASSNRGPADTQYF. The CDR3 DNA is TGTGCCAGCAGTAACAGGGGGCCCGCAGATACGCAGTATTTT. The J gene is TRBJ2-3, the V gene TRBV6-5; 9 positions agree with TRBD1. V gave up 5 bases and J gave up 4 bases; unmatched junction bases: 4. The germline gives CDR1 MNHEY, CDR2 SVGAGI. The CDR3 covers 14 residues.

The chain is built from TRBV25-1 and TRBJ2-2, with D possibly matching TRBD2 (6 bases). In germline, CDR1 is MGHDK, CDR2 SYGVNS. There are 15 residues in the CDR3. Trimming took 2 bases from V and 3 from J, leaving 10 bases between them. The CDR3 DNA reads as TGTGCCAGCAGTGAAGGCGGGGCGGACACCGGGGAGCTGTTTTTT. Its protein product is CASSEGGADTGELFF.

This clone has a handful of counts. The chain employs TRBV5-1 and TRBJ1-2, with no clear D. V gave up 5 bases and J gave up 0 bases, with 5 bases separating them. CDR3 length: 12 amino acids. The germline CDR1 and CDR2 sequences are SGHRS and YFSETQ. CDR3 in amino acids: CASSPANYGYTF. CDR3 DNA: TGCGCCAGCAGTCCAGCTAACTATGGCTACACCTTC.

The rearrangement joins TRBV6-7 to TRBJ1-2, with D possibly matching TRBD1 (5 bases). Being an ORF, TRBV6-7 has a function that is uncertain. Trimming cost V 7 bases and J 8 bases, with 23 bases left between them. The CDR3 length is 15 residues. The CDR3 DNA follows: TGTGCCAGCAAACGGCCGGGCAGGGAGGATGAAGGCTACACCTTC. It yields the protein CASKRPGREDEGYTF.

The chain has TRBV7-9 and TRBJ2-3; no clear D. CDR1 is SEHNR and CDR2 is FQNEAQ in the germline V gene (reference sequence). Trimming left V 5 bases short and J 0 bases short, with 9 bases between. The CDR3 totals 14 residues. CDR3 nucleotide sequence: TGTGCCAGCAGCCGTCCCGGCAGCACAGATACGCAGTATTTT. Its translation: CASSRPGSTDTQYF.

This sequence joins TRBV2 and TRBJ2-3; D perhaps matches TRBD2 (5 bases). Germline V gene data show CDR1 as SNHLY and CDR2 as FYNNEI. V was clipped by 3 bases and J by 2 bases, with 12 bases between them. This CDR3 comprises 15 residues. CDR3 sequence: CASSDRRGPTDTQYF. The CDR3 nucleotides are TGTGCCAGCAGTGATCGTCGAGGGCCCACAGATACGCAGTATTTT.

This sequence joins TRBV7-6 and TRBJ2-5; perhaps D is TRBD1 or TRBD2 (5 bases each). Per germline, CDR1 SGHVS and CDR2 FNYEAQ. V was trimmed by 4 bases and J by 5 bases, leaving 11 bases between them. There are 13 residues in the CDR3. CDR3 DNA sequence: TGTGCCAGCAGCTATAGGGGCGGGGAGACCCAGTACTTC. It translates to CASSYRGGETQYF.

V gene TRBV10-1 combines with J gene TRBJ2-1; a possible D gene is TRBD2 (5 bases). The V end lost 7 bases, the J end lost 10 bases, and 20 bases lay between the germline ends. The CDR3 runs 14 residues. Germline V gene sequence: CDR1 WNHNN, CDR2 SYGVQD (reference sequence). In DNA form, the CDR3 reads TGCGCCAGCAAGGAGCTATTAGAGTCGGGAGAGCAGTTCTTC. It is translated as CASKELLESGEQFF.

V is TRBV7-3 and J is TRBJ1-6; maybe TRBD1 (5 bases). V was trimmed by 1 base and J by 9 bases, leaving 13 bases between them. Germline V CDR1 and CDR2: SGHTA, FQGTGA. The CDR3 contains 15 residues. The CDR3 loop reads CASSLRPGSGSPLHF. The CDR3 DNA reads as TGTGCCAGCAGCTTAAGGCCAGGGAGTGGTTCACCCCTCCACTTT. Complete variable domain (other parts from reference TRBV7-3 and TRBJ1-6): GAGVSQTPSNKVTEKGKYVELRCDPISGHTALYWYRQSLGQGPEFLIYFQGTGAADDSGLPNDRFFAVRPEGSVSTLKIQRTERGDSAVYLCASSLRPGSGSPLHFGNGTRLTVT.

V and J are TRBV5-6 and TRBJ2-7; 8 bases are shared with TRBD2. Germline assignment: CDR1 SGHDT and CDR2 YYEEEE. The CDR3 spans 14 residues. J lost 1 base, V lost 4 bases, and 4 bases had no gene match. CDR3 residues: CASSQGLASYEQYF. CDR3 coding DNA: TGTGCCAGCAGCCAAGGACTAGCTTCCTACGAGCAGTACTTC. Drawing the rest from reference TRBV5-6 and TRBJ2-7, the complete variable domain is DAGVTQSPTHLIKTRGQQVTLRCSPKSGHDTVSWYQQALGQGPQFIFQYYEEEERQRGNFPDRFSGHQFPNYSSELNVNALLLGDSALYLCASSQGLASYEQYFGPGTRLTVT.

CDR3 amino acids: CASSSGSYTEAFF. The CDR3 DNA reads as TGTGCCAGCAGCTCAGGGTCGTACACTGAAGCTTTCTTT. V and J are TRBV11-2 and TRBJ1-1; D possibly corresponds to TRBD1 (5 bases). The V gene's germline CDR1 is SGHAT and CDR2 FQNNGV. V lost 4 bases and J 3 bases, leaving 9 bases between the germline ends. This CDR3 is 13 amino acids long.

V usage is TRBV29-1 and J usage is TRBJ2-7, with D unresolved. Germline V gene data show CDR1 as SQVTM and CDR2 as ANQGSEA. V lost 4 bases, J lost 2 bases, and 9 bases lay in between. This CDR3 comprises 12 residues. The CDR3 spells CSVALKTYEQYF. The CDR3 DNA reads TGCAGCGTTGCCCTTAAGACCTACGAGCAGTACTTC.

V gene TRBV2 combines with J gene TRBJ2-3; D remains unclear. V lost 4 bases and J 7 bases, leaving 9 bases between the germline ends. CDR3 length: 12 amino acids. Germline assignment: CDR1 SNHLY and CDR2 FYNNEI. The DNA for the CDR3 is TGTGCCAGCAGTGGGTCCCAAAATACGCAGTATTTT. Amino acid sequence: CASSGSQNTQYF.

This clone was seen a few times. The genes are TRBV7-9 and TRBJ1-6; D not certain. This CDR3 region has 14 residues. Trimming took off 3 bases at V and 7 bases at J, with 10 bases between the two ends. Per the germline V gene, CDR1 is SEHNR and CDR2 is FQNEAQ (reference sequence). The chain's CDR3 is CASSFEQRNSPLHF. The CDR3 DNA reads TGTGCCAGCAGCTTTGAGCAAAGGAATTCACCCCTCCACTTT.

The chain recombines TRBV9 with TRBJ1-1; no firm D call. Per the germline V gene, CDR1 is SGDLS and CDR2 is YYNGEE. CDR3 length: 13 residues. Trimming stripped 0 bases from V and 2 bases from J, with 5 bases between. This CDR3 reads CASSVVSNTEAFF. For the CDR3, the DNA is TGTGCCAGCAGCGTAGTTAGTAACACTGAAGCTTTCTTT. The variable domain in full, completed from reference TRBV9 and TRBJ1-1, reads DSGVTQTPKHLITATGQRVTLRCSPRSGDLSVYWYQQSLDQGLQFLIQYYNGEERAKGNILERFSAQQFPDLHSELNLSSLELGDSALYFCASSVVSNTEAFFGQGTRLTVV.

The CDR3 region has the DNA TGCGCCAGCAGCTTGACAGGGGACTATGGCTACACCTTC. Amino acids: CASSLTGDYGYTF. The rearrangement joins TRBV5-1 to TRBJ1-2; 7 bases agree with TRBD1. V trimming: 1 base; J trimming: 3 bases; junction bases outside the gene matches: 0. The germline V gene has CDR1 SGHRS and CDR2 YFSETQ. The CDR3 totals 13 residues.

The V and J genes are TRBV28 and TRBJ1-2; no firm D call. The V end was cut by 7 bases, the J end by 3 bases, with 18 bases between. The CDR3 spans 15 residues. The germline CDR1 and CDR2 sequences are MDHEN and SYDVKM. The DNA of the CDR3 is TGTGCCAGCACCTTACCTTCTATCGTCGACTATGGCTACACCTTC. It is translated as CASTLPSIVDYGYTF.